The 8 T cell receptor beta chains below all came from one sample that was sequenced in a study of blood T cell repertoires in COVID-19. Clones were sequenced by immunoSEQ multiplex PCR, and TCRdb holds only the in-frame ones, with some missing. The repertoire holds 150,000 to 200,000 clones, with 84% as singletons. The sequenced sample was PBMCs or T cells enriched from blood (not recorded which). Receptor source: a man between 45 and 60 years old who had recovered from COVID-19.

This clone was observed many times. Distinct nucleotide sequences in the sample also encode this CDR3. CDR3 loop: CAWSVDSMNTEAFF. DNA for the CDR3: TGTGCCTGGAGTGTGGACAGCATGAACACTGAAGCTTTCTTT. The chain carries TRBV30 and TRBJ1-1, with D perhaps matching TRBD1 (6 bases). Trimming took 0 bases from V and 0 from J, leaving 8 bases between them. Germline V gives CDR1 GTSNPN, CDR2 SVGIG (reference sequence). The CDR3 covers 14 residues.

The rearrangement joins TRBV19 to TRBJ2-7, with D perhaps TRBD2 (6 bases). V lost 1 base and J lost 2, with 15 bases in between. Germline V CDR1 and CDR2: LNHDA, SQIVND (reference sequence). This CDR3 is 16 amino acids long. This chain's CDR3 is CASSIGTGTPAYEQYF. In DNA form, the CDR3 reads TGTGCCAGTAGTATAGGCACCGGGACTCCAGCCTACGAGCAGTACTTC. Full variable domain (remainder filled in from reference TRBV19 and TRBJ2-7): DGGITQSPKYLFRKEGQNVTLSCEQNLNHDAMYWYRQDPGQGLRLIYYSQIVNDFQKGDIAEGYSVSREKKESFPLTVTSAQKNPTAFYLCASSIGTGTPAYEQYFGPGTRLTVT.

The chain has TRBV7-2 and TRBJ2-7, with TRBD1 matching 7 bases. The CDR3 totals 13 residues. CDR1 SGHTA and CDR2 FQGNSA come from the germline V gene. After removal of 2 bases from V and 5 bases from J, the junction contained 3 bases not matched to a gene. CDR3 sequence reads: CASSLLQGNEQYF. CDR3 DNA: TGTGCCAGCAGCTTACTACAGGGGAACGAGCAGTACTTC.

The rearrangement uses TRBV4-3 and TRBJ2-3, with D maybe TRBD2 (7 bases). The CDR3 covers 16 residues. From germline, CDR1 is LGHNA and CDR2 YSLEER. V shed 2 bases and J shed 0 bases, with 12 bases lying between them. The CDR3 here is CASSQRGDTSTDTQYF. The CDR3, as DNA: TGCGCCAGCAGCCAACGGGGGGACACTAGCACAGATACGCAGTATTTT.

A single count supports this clone. This rearrangement joins TRBV28 to TRBJ1-4; 7 positions match TRBD1. V gave up 2 bases and J gave up 2 bases; unmatched junction bases: 8. CDR3 length equals 17 residues. Germline loops: CDR1 MDHEN, CDR2 SYDVKM. The CDR3 coding sequence is TGTGCCAGCAGTTTAGATTGGTCAGGGGGTACTAATGAAAAACTGTTTTTT. This translates into CASSLDWSGGTNEKLFF. Based on the CDR3 plus reference TRBV28 and TRBJ1-4, the full variable domain is DVKVTQSSRYLVKRTGEKVFLECVQDMDHENMFWYRQDPGLGLRLIYFSYDVKMKEKGDIPEGYSVSREKKERFSLILESASTNQTSMYLCASSLDWSGGTNEKLFFGSGTQLSVL.

The chain links TRBV9 to TRBJ2-7; D is perhaps TRBD1 (6 bases). Trimming removed 5 bases at V and 7 bases at J, with 13 bases between. The CDR3 runs to 12 residues. Germline V CDR1 and CDR2: SGDLS, YYNGEE. CDR3 sequence reads: CASSATGREQYF. The CDR3 DNA follows: TGTGCCAGCAGTGCCACAGGGCGGGAGCAGTACTTC. The complete variable domain, with remaining parts taken from reference TRBV9 and TRBJ2-7, reads DSGVTQTPKHLITATGQRVTLRCSPRSGDLSVYWYQQSLDQGLQFLIQYYNGEERAKGNILERFSAQQFPDLHSELNLSSLELGDSALYFCASSATGREQYFGPGTRLTVT.

V is TRBV6-1 and J is TRBJ2-5, with D perhaps matching TRBD1 (7 bases). Germline CDR1 and CDR2: MNHNS and SASEGT. Trimming stripped 1 base from V and 6 bases from J, with 18 bases between. This CDR3 region has 16 residues. The CDR3 region has the DNA TGTGCCAGCAGTGAAGGTCCAGAGGGGGCGGGGAAGACCCAGTACTTC. It encodes CASSEGPEGAGKTQYF.

J is TRBJ1-2 and V is TRBV6-1, with no clear D. CDR3 length equals 17 residues. V lost 2 bases and J 3 bases, leaving 19 bases between the germline ends. Germline CDR1 MNHNS, CDR2 SASEGT. CDR3 sequence reads: CASSEYRSGRHHYGYTF. Here the CDR3 DNA reads TGTGCCAGCAGTGAATATCGGTCTGGGAGGCATCACTATGGCTACACCTTC.